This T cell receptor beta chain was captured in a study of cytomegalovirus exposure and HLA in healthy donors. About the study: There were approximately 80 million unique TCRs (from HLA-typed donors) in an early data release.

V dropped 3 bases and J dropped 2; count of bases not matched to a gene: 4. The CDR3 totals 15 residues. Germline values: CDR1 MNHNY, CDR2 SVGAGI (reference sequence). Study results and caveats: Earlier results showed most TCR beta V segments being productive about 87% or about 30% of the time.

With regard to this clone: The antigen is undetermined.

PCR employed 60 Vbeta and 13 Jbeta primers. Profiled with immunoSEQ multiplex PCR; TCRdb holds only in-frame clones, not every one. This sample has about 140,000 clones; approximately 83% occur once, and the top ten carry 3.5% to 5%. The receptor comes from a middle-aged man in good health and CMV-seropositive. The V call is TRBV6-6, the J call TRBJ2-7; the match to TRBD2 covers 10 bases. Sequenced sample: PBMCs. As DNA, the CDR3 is TGTGCCAGCAGTTATGGGACTAGCGATACCTACGAGCAGTACTTC. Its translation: CASSYGTSDTYEQYF.